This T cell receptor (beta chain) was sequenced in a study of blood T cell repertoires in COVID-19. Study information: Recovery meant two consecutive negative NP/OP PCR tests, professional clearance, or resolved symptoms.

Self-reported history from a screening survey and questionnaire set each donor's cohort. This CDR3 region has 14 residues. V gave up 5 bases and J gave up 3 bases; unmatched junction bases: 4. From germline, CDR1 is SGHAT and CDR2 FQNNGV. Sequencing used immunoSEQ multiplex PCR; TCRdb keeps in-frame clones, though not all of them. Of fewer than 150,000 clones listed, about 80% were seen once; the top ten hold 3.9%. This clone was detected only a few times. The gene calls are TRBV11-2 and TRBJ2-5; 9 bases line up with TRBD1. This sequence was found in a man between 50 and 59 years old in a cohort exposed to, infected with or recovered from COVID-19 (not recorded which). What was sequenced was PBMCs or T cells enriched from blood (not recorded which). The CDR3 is CASSRGTGKETQYF. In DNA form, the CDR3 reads TGTGCCAGCAGCCGTGGGACAGGGAAAGAGACCCAGTACTTC.